This T cell receptor beta chain is drawn from a study of blood T cells in healthy people across ages. Primed by a sample-barcoded 5' primer and a J-beta primer mix, a second PCR proceeded for about 7 to 11 cycles. The template-switch adaptor was a 5' adaptor with 12 random nucleotides. It tagged each cDNA molecule. TCRdb redid the calling of the 5' RACE reads with MiXCR, one entry per CDR3 protein. The sample includes about a million distinct CDR3 sequences, around 54% of them seen just once. Healthy Caucasian individuals from Russia aged roughly 6 to 90 served as donors. This clonotype was detected only once. The receptor was derived from a woman aged 55-69 years in good health. Sequences were obtained from blood.

The CDR3 bases are TGTGCCAGCAGCCCCCGACTAGCGGGAGTGGAGCAGTTCTTC. It specifies CASSPRLAGVEQFF. This sequence joins TRBV11-2 and TRBJ2-1, with 12 bases matching TRBD2. CDR1 SGHAT and CDR2 FQNNGV come from the germline V gene. The CDR3 length is 14 residues. The J segment lost 10 bases and the V segment lost 5 bases, leaving 6 bases of the junction unmatched.